Each of the 13 T cell receptor beta chains below was sequenced from the same sample in a study of shared clonotypes between healthy human individuals. TCRdb's copy holds only in-frame clones and misses some; the assay was immunoSEQ multiplex PCR. The table shows about 960,000 clones, with about three quarters occurring only once. The sequencing sample was made of memory CD4+ T cells sorted from blood. Indicated subset: CD45RA-negative fraction. The receptors were gathered from a man aged 18 to 30 in good health.

The rearrangement uses TRBV4-1 and TRBJ2-2, with D uncertain. This CDR3 is built from 15 residues. The germline V gene encodes CDR1 MGHRA and CDR2 YSYEKL. V lost 1 base and J 0 bases, leaving 6 bases between the germline ends. The CDR3: CASSQGLTNTGELFF. CDR3 sequence (DNA): TGCGCCAGCAGCCAAGGACTCACGAACACCGGGGAGCTGTTTTTT.

The chain employs TRBV15 and TRBJ2-5; 7 nucleotides line up with TRBD1. The germline V gene encodes CDR1 LNHNV and CDR2 YYDKDF (reference sequence). The CDR3 runs to 16 residues. The V and J ends lost 0 bases and 5 bases, in that order; junction bases with no gene match: 9. This CDR3 reads CATSRDQQTGRETQYF. The DNA for the CDR3 is TGTGCCACCAGCAGAGATCAGCAGACAGGGCGCGAGACCCAGTACTTC.

V and J are TRBV20-1 and TRBJ2-7; D not resolved. From germline, CDR1 is DFQATT and CDR2 SNEGSKA (reference sequence). The length of the CDR3 is 11 residues. Trimming stripped 5 bases from V and 3 bases from J, with 8 bases between. CDR3 residues: CSAETHYEQYF. In DNA form, the CDR3 reads TGCAGTGCTGAGACCCACTACGAGCAGTACTTC.

Points on this clone: A much larger clone lies a single base off, so this may be a read error. This CDR3 is also generated by other DNA sequences in the sample. CDR3 amino acids: CASSLVETQYF. The CDR3 DNA reads TGTGCCAGCAGCTTAGTTGAGACCCAGTACTTC. The rearrangement links TRBV11-2 to TRBJ2-5; D gene ambiguous. This CDR3 is built from 11 residues. Trimming pared 1 base from V and 5 bases from J, leaving 2 bases between. CDR1 is SGHAT and CDR2 is FQNNGV in the germline V gene.

V is TRBV27 and J is TRBJ2-2; tentatively, D is TRBD1 or TRBD2 (6 bases each). Germline-derived CDR1 and CDR2 are MNHEY and SMNVEV (reference sequence). This CDR3 region has 15 residues. V dropped 6 bases and J dropped 7 bases, with 18 bases sitting between them. CDR3 nucleotide sequence: TGTGCCAGCAGACACCTCGGGGGCGCGAACGGGGAGCTGTTTTTT. Translating it yields CASRHLGGANGELFF.

There are a few counts of this clone. The sample has other DNA sequences that encode this CDR3 too. The V and J genes are TRBV30 and TRBJ1-1; D gene ambiguous. CDR1 and CDR2 from the germline V gene are GTSNPN and SVGIG (reference sequence). V was pared by 5 bases and J by 1 base, with 8 bases between. The CDR3 runs to 12 residues. CDR3 coding DNA: TGTGCCTGGGGTCGGGGGAACACTGAAGCTTTCTTT. The encoded protein is CAWGRGNTEAFF.

The chain is built from TRBV19 and TRBJ1-5; no clear D. This CDR3 region has 13 residues. Looked up from germline, CDR1 is LNHDA and CDR2 is SQIVND (reference sequence). Trimming left V 3 bases short and J 4 bases short, with 7 bases between. In DNA, the CDR3 is TGTGCCAGTAGTATTGGGGAAAATCAGCCCCAGCATTTT. Translation gives CASSIGENQPQHF.

The V gene is TRBV10-1, the J gene TRBJ2-5; the D is unclear. V lost 8 bases and J 5 bases, leaving 15 bases between the germline ends. The CDR3 is 13 amino acids. The germline gives CDR1 WNHNN, CDR2 SYGVQD (reference sequence). CDR3 in amino acids: CASGNTVGETQYF. CDR3 sequence (DNA): TGCGCCAGCGGTAACACCGTTGGGGAGACCCAGTACTTC.

The V call is TRBV5-1, the J call TRBJ2-7, with D uncertain. The CDR3 runs to 14 residues. Germline CDR1 SGHRS, CDR2 YFSETQ. V was shortened by 4 bases and J by 5 bases, with 16 bases between the two germline ends. As DNA, the CDR3 is TGCGCCAGCAGCATACAGCGTCCAACAGACGAGCAGTACTTC. Translating gives CASSIQRPTDEQYF.

The chain carries TRBV6-1 and TRBJ1-2, with TRBD1 identical over 7 bases. The CDR3 contains 13 residues. Germline V gene data show CDR1 as MNHNS and CDR2 as SASEGT. The V gene end was trimmed by 4 bases and the J gene end by 2 bases; junction bases not matched to a gene: 1. The CDR3 is CASSAQGNYGYTF. CDR3 nucleotide sequence: TGTGCCAGCAGTGCACAGGGGAACTATGGCTACACCTTC.

This chain links TRBV29-1 with TRBJ2-5, with TRBD1 identical over 7 bases. The CDR3 is 14 amino acids. Looked up from germline, CDR1 is SQVTM and CDR2 is ANQGSEA. J lost 5 bases, V lost 0 bases, and 6 bases had no gene match. Here the CDR3 DNA reads TGCAGCGTTGAAGATCTTCAGGGGGTTGAGACCCAGTACTTC. Translation: CSVEDLQGVETQYF.

The chain joins TRBV7-8 to TRBJ1-4; TRBD1 agrees at 7 bases. Per the germline V gene, CDR1 is SGHVS and CDR2 is FQNEAQ. V trimming: 3 bases; J trimming: 6 bases; junction bases outside the gene matches: 7. This CDR3 has 15 residues. The CDR3 loop is CASSLTGIGHEKLFF. CDR3 bases: TGTGCCAGCAGCTTGACAGGGATCGGGCATGAAAAACTGTTTTTT.

V gene TRBV7-2 combines with J gene TRBJ1-1; D ambiguous. Germline CDR1 reads SGHTA; CDR2 reads FQGNSA. V lost 5 bases and J lost 10, with 20 bases in between. CDR3 length: 14 residues. This CDR3 reads CASSPKPWLSPAFF. CDR3 in DNA: TGTGCCAGCAGCCCTAAGCCGTGGCTTTCCCCAGCTTTCTTT.